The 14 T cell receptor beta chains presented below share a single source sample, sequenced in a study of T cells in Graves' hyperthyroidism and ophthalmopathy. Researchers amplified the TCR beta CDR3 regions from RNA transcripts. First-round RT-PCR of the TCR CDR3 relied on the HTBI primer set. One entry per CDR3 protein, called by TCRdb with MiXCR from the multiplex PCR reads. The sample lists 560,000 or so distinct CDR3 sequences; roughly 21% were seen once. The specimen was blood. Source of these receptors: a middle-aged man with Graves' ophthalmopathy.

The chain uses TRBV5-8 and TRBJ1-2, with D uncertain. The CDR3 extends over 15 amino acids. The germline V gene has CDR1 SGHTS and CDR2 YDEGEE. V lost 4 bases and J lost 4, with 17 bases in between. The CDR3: CASSPGGVSLYGYTF. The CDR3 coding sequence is TGTGCCAGCAGCCCGGGCGGGGTCTCACTCTATGGCTACACCTTC.

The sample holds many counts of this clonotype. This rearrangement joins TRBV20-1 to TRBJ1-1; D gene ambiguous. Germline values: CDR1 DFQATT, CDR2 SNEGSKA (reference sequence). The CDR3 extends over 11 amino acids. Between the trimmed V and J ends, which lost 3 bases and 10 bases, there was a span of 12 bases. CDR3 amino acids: CSARDGRRAFF. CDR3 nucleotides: TGCAGTGCTAGGGACGGTCGACGAGCTTTCTTT.

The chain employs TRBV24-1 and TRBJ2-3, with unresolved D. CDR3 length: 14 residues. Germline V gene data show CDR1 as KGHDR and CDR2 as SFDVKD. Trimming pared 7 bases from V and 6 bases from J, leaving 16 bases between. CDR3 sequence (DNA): TGTGCCACCAGCTACCCTCATCCCCCGGATACGCAGTATTTT. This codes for CATSYPHPPDTQYF.

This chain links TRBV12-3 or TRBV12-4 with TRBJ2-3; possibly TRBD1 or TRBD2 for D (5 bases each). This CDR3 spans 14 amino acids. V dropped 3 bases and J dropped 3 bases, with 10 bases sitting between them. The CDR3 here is CASSFRWGTDTQYF. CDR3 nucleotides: TGTGCCAGCAGTTTTAGGTGGGGGACAGATACGCAGTATTTT.

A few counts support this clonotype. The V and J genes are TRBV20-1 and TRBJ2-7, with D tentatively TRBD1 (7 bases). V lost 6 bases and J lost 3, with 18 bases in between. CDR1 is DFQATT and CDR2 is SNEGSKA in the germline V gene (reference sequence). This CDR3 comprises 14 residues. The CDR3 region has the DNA TGCAGTGCCAGGGGGGACCGCTCTTACTACGAGCAGTACTTC. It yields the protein CSARGDRSYYEQYF.

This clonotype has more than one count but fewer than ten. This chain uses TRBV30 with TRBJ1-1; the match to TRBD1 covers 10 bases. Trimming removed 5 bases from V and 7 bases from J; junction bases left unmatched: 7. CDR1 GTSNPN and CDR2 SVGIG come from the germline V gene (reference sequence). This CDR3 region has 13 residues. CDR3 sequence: CAWAGQGGGEAFF. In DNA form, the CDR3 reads TGTGCCTGGGCCGGACAGGGGGGTGGTGAAGCTTTCTTT.

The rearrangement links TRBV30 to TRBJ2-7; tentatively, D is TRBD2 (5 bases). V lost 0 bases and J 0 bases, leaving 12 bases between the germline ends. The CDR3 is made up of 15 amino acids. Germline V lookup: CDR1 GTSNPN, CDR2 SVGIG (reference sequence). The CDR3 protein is CAWSVQADYSYEQYF. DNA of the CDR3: TGTGCCTGGAGTGTTCAAGCGGATTACTCCTACGAGCAGTACTTC.

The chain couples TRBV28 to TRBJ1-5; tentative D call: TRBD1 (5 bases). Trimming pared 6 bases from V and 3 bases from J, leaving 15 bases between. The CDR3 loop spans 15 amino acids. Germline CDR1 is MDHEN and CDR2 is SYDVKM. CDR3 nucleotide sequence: TGTGCCAGCAGCCGGGGTGACAGTGACAATCAGCCCCAGCATTTT. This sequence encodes CASSRGDSDNQPQHF.

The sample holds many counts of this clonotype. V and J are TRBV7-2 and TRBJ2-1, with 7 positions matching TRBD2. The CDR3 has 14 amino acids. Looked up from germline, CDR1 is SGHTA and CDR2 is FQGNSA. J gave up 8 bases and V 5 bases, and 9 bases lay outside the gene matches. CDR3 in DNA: TGTGCCAGCAGCCGGAGGGCGGGAGCGGATGAGCAGTTCTTC. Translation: CASSRRAGADEQFF.

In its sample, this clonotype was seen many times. CDR3 amino acids: CASSWRQGGRDTQYF. DNA for the CDR3: TGTGCCAGCAGCTGGAGACAAGGTGGTAGAGATACGCAGTATTTT. The J gene is TRBJ2-3, the V gene TRBV11-2; D is unresolved. Trimming took 4 bases from V and 5 from J, leaving 16 bases between them. The CDR3 covers 15 residues. Germline CDR1 SGHAT, CDR2 FQNNGV.

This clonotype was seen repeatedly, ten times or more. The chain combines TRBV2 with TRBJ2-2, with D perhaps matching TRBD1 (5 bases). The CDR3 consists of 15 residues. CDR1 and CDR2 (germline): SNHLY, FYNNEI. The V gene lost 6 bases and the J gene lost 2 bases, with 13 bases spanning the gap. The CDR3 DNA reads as TGTGCCAGCAGCCCCGACAGCCCAAACACCGGGGAGCTGTTTTTT. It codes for CASSPDSPNTGELFF.

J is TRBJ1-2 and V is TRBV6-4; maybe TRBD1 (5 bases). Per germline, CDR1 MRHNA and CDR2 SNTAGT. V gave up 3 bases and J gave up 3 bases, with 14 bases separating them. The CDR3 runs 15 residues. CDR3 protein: CASSERWGSDYGYTF. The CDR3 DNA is TGTGCCAGCAGTGAAAGGTGGGGCTCTGACTATGGCTACACCTTC.

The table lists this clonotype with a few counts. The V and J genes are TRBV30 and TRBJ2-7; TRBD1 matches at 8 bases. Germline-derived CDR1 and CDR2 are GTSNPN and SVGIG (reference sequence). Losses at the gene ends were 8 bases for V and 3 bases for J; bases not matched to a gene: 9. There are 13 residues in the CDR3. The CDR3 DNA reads TGTGCCGGCCGGACAGGGCGAAACTACGAGCAGTACTTC. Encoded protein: CAGRTGRNYEQYF.

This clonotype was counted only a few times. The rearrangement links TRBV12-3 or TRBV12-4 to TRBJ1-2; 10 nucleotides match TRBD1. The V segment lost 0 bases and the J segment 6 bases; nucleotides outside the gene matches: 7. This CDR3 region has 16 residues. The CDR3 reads CASSLASWDRGHGYTF. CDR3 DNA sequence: TGTGCCAGCAGTTTAGCTTCATGGGACAGGGGTCATGGCTACACCTTC.